The source of this T cell receptor (beta chain) is a study of blood T cell repertoires in COVID-19. Across the study: From T cells, B-cell-depleted T cells, or PBMCs came the material, which was cDNA or gDNA.

The authors' processing: By means of reference gene primer amplification, nucleated cell counts were estimated. TCRdb's table, derived via immunoSEQ multiplex PCR, lists solely in-frame clones and lacks some. The D gene and trimming were derived from the DNA, and the V and J assignments and clone size from that table. The sample lists 72,000 or so clones; around 86% were seen once. The germline gives CDR1 MNHNS, CDR2 SASEGT. This CDR3 is built from 15 residues. Trimming removed 1 base from V and 0 bases from J, with 7 bases in between. This clone is a singleton in its sample. The sample comprised peripheral blood. V and J are TRBV6-1 and TRBJ1-5; no clear D. The source of this sequence is a woman aged 60-70 years with acute or convalescent COVID-19. CDR3 region: CASSEVEGSNQPQHF. In nucleotides, the CDR3 is TGTGCCAGCAGTGAAGTCGAGGGTAGCAATCAGCCCCAGCATTTT.